This T cell receptor beta chain was identified in a study of human CD8 memory T cell subsets. Broader study findings: Precursor exhausted and stem-like memory T cell repertoires shared minimal overlap. The Chao1 estimates suggested that precursor exhausted T cells were less diverse than stem-like memory T cells.

Libraries of TCR beta chains were produced by 5' RACE (UMI-labeled). TCRdb reanalyzed the 5' RACE reads and collapses them to one entry per CDR3 protein, without DNA. The sample table sets out about 7,000 distinct CDR3 sequences. Concerning this clonotype: No antigen is known for it.

Per the germline V gene, CDR1 is SGHVS and CDR2 is FQNEAQ. The CDR3 covers 15 residues. This chain links TRBV7-8 with TRBJ1-2; the TRBD1 assignment by TCRdb is unverifiable without DNA. The specimen sequenced was CD8+ T cells from PBMCs. This TCR derives from a human donor in good health. CDR3 region: CASSLGGSPNYGYTF.